This TCR beta chain was sequenced for a study of cytomegalovirus exposure and HLA in healthy donors. Background on the study: A data release that came early held approximately 85 million unique TCRs from HLA-typed donors. General study points: An apparent linkage of common viral pathogens to several of the most significant clusters emerged in a later analysis. For most TCR beta V segments, an earlier analysis put the productive rate at about 90% or about 30% of the time.

This clone was counted once. Its antigen is not known. 13 Jbeta primers and 60 Vbeta primers were used for the PCR. Original processing notes: About 80 million unique TCR beta chains, approximately 11 million of them shared, were counted by a later analysis. Profiling relied on immunoSEQ multiplex PCR, and the TCRdb table lists in-frame clones only, not all of them. V and J calls plus clone size are reproduced from that table; the DNA served to infer D and trimming. The table records roughly 150,000 clones, roughly 88% of them present only once. The CDR3 sequence is 18 residues long. With 2 bases clipped from V and 0 bases from J, the junction kept 8 bases outside the gene matches.

The chain joins TRBV23-1 to TRBJ2-7; 12 nucleotides match TRBD1. TRBV23-1 is assigned to the ORF class and has an uncertain function. What was sequenced was PBMCs. The receptor's source is a boy aged 2 to 10 in good health and CMV-seronegative. This CDR3 is CASSQPRDRGLSSYEQYV. The CDR3, as DNA: TGCGCCAGCAGTCAACCCCGGGACAGGGGGCTGAGCTCCTACGAGCAGTACGTC.